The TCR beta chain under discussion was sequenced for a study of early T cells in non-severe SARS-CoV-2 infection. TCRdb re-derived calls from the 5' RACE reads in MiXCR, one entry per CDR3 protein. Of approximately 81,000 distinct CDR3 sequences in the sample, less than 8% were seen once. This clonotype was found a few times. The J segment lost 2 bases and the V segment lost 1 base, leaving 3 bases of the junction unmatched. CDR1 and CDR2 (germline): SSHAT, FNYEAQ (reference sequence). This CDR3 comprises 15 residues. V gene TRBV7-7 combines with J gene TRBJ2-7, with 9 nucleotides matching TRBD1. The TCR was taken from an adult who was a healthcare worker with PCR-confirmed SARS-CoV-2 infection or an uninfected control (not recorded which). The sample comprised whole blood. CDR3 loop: CASSLGQGVPYEQYF. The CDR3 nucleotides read TGTGCCAGCAGCTTAGGACAGGGGGTCCCCTACGAGCAGTACTTC.